These 3 T cell receptor beta chains came from one sample sequenced in a study of T cell responses to AZD1222 COVID-19 vaccine (dated by TCRdb to about 2021). The label giving this sample's time point can be read as: about 28 days (+/-7) after the second vaccine dose. The library was prepared using the immunoSEQ multiplex PCR assay. The source is immuneACCESS, and TCRdb retained only in-frame sequences with V and J called. Part of the clones is not carried over; for the studies checked, unresolved V genes explain less than half of this, and the remainder is unexplained. A total of tens of thousands of clones appear in this sample, 70% to 90% of them only once. The top ten hold roughly an eighth of the sample. Sequencing used peripheral blood, obtained 28 days after the second AZD1222 dose. The receptors shown here come from an adult who received the AZD1222 COVID-19 vaccine.

This sequence joins TRBV3-1 (or the pseudogene TRBV3-2) and TRBJ2-1; the match to TRBD2 covers 8 bases. Germline V gene sequence: CDR1 LGHDT, CDR2 YNNKEL (reference sequence). V was clipped by 0 bases and J by 4 bases; unmatched bases: 23. This CDR3 is built from 22 residues. The chain's CDR3 is CASSQEWKEGLGTFLTYNEQFF. CDR3 DNA: TGTGCCAGCAGCCAAGAATGGAAAGAGGGACTAGGGACATTCCTTACGTACAATGAGCAGTTCTTC.

The chain has TRBV28 and TRBJ1-2; 8 nucleotides line up with TRBD1. This CDR3 is 14 amino acids long. V was pared by 1 base and J by 9 bases, with 7 bases of the junction left unmatched. The germline V gene encodes CDR1 MDHEN and CDR2 SYDVKM. The CDR3 spells CASSLSGGRGSYTF. CDR3 coding DNA: TGTGCCAGCAGTTTATCAGGGGGCAGAGGGAGCTACACCTTC.

This clone turned up a few times. The genes are TRBV5-6 and TRBJ1-6, with D unclear. The V gene lost 5 bases and the J gene lost 0 bases, with 9 bases spanning the gap. Germline V gives CDR1 SGHDT, CDR2 YYEEEE. There are 15 residues in the CDR3. CDR3 region: CASRGPNSYNSPLHF. In DNA form, the CDR3 reads TGTGCCAGCAGAGGTCCGAACTCCTATAATTCACCCCTCCACTTT.